The present T cell receptor (beta chain) was sequenced within a study of control samples from healthy donors and cancer patients. The CDR3 has 15 residues. The germline CDR1 and CDR2 sequences are MGHDK and SYGVNS. Deletions cut 4 bases from V and 3 bases from J, with 16 bases between. The protocol was immunoSEQ multiplex PCR, while the TCRdb copy is restricted to in-frame clones and leaves out a portion. This table holds about 100,000 clones, 80% to 95% found once. The clonotype comes from a human donor in good health. The donor label of this sample is uncertain. The sequenced sample was blood. The chain carries TRBV25-1 and TRBJ2-7, with a tentative D call TRBD1 (6 bases). The CDR3: CASSGNRDKYYEQYF. CDR3 coding DNA: TGTGCCAGCAGTGGCAACAGGGACAAATACTACGAGCAGTACTTC.